This T cell receptor beta chain was captured by sequencing in a study of blood T cell repertoires in COVID-19. Across the study: The cDNA or gDNA used as material had been derived from T cells, B-cell-depleted T cells, or PBMCs.

As originally analysed: From reference gene primer amplification, estimates of nucleated cell counts were derived. Libraries were prepared by immunoSEQ multiplex PCR; TCRdb keeps only in-frame clonotypes and omits some of them. D and trimming come from the DNA, and the V and J calls and clone size come from that table. The table lists fewer than 350,000 clones, approximately 81% of them singletons. Germline V gene data show CDR1 as MNHNS and CDR2 as SASEGT. The CDR3 sequence is 14 residues long. The V end lost 1 base, the J end lost 3 bases, and 9 bases lay between the germline ends. The material sequenced was peripheral blood. This clonotype was obtained from a woman aged 60-75 years with active or convalescent COVID-19. V usage is TRBV6-1 and J usage is TRBJ1-1, with D tentatively TRBD1 (5 bases). The CDR3 nucleotides are TGTGCCAGCAGTGAAGGGGGGGGTTACACTGAAGCTTTCTTT. It specifies CASSEGGGYTEAFF.